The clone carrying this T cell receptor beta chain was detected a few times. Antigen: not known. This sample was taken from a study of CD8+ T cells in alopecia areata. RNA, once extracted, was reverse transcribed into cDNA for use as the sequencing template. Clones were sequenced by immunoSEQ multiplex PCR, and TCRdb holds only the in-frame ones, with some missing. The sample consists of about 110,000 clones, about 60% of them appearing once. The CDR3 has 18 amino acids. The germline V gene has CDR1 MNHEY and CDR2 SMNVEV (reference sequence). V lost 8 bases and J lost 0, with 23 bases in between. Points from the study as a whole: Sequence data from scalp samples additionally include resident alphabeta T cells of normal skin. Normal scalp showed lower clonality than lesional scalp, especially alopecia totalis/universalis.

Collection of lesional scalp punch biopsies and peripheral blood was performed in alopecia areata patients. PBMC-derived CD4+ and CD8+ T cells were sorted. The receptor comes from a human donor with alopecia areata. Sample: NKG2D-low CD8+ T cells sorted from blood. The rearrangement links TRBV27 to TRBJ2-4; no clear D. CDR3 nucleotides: TGTGCCAGCGCTTCACGGTCACCCCACTTTCTAGCCAAAAACATTCAGTACTTC. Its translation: CASASRSPHFLAKNIQYF.